This T cell receptor beta chain was sequenced during a study of blood T cell repertoires in COVID-19. About the research overall: Italy, Spain and the United States were the sources of the convalescent and acute COVID-19 samples.

Profiling relied on immunoSEQ multiplex PCR, and the TCRdb table lists in-frame clones only, not all of them. The sample lists 300,000 to 450,000 clones, over 75% occurring once. V was clipped by 10 bases and J by 5 bases, with 12 bases between them. Germline V lookup: CDR1 SNHLY, CDR2 FYNNEI. CDR3 length: 12 amino acids. The receptor comes from a young man who had recovered from COVID-19. The specimen was PBMCs or T cells enriched from blood (not recorded which). V usage is TRBV2 and J usage is TRBJ1-5; possibly TRBD1 for D (5 bases). Written as DNA, the CDR3 is TGTGCCATTGGGGGGGATGATCAGCCCCAGCATTTT. Residues: CAIGGDDQPQHF. Drawing the rest from reference TRBV2 and TRBJ1-5, the complete variable domain is EPEVTQTPSHQVTQMGQEVILRCVPISNHLYFYWYRQILGQKVEFLVSFYNNEISEKSEIFDDQFSVERPDGSNFTLKIRSTKLEDSAMYFCAIGGDDQPQHFGDGTRLSIL.